This TCR beta chain was recovered during a study of siplizumab effects on memory and regulatory T cells (dated by TCRdb to between 2018 and 2020). Study-wide context: The study looked at the effect of siplizumab, an anti-CD2 antibody, on alloreactive T-cell subsets in allogeneic mixed lymphocyte reactions made from human PBMCs. Results the study describes overall, beyond this receptor: Because sequences below about 10^-5 frequency were poorly captured, only a minor fraction of alloreactive clones could be mapped to unstimulated subsets. The cumulative frequency of alloreactive sequences that could be traced back to unstimulated CD4+ memory T cells was significantly reduced by siplizumab. Roughly 80-97% of proliferating CD4+ or CD8+ clones could not be assigned a naive or memory phenotype. Greater diversity appeared to be present in unstimulated naive T cells than in memory T cells, and a substantial contribution to the alloresponse seemed to be made by naive cells. Whether proliferating Tregs from siplizumab cultures were suppressive was not functionally confirmed. In reactions with siplizumab, an average of about 69% of mappable alloreactive CD4+ clones were Treg-derived, compared with roughly 26% in control reactions.

Receptor amplification or capture employed the immunoSEQ multiplex PCR assay. Some 1.1 x 10^5 TCR templates per sample were assayed by the deep sequencing platform. Genomic DNA extracted from sorted T cells was used for TCRbeta CDR3 sequencing. Under the source paper's analysis protocol: The R programming language was used for clonal analysis of the TCRbeta CDR3 data. Alloreactive CD4+ and CD8+ clones were identified by comparing unstimulated samples to CFSE-low samples taken after the reaction. Alloreactive CD4+ clones were assigned to regulatory or non-regulatory origin by matching sequences to sorted unstimulated Treg and non-Treg repertoires. Imported from immuneACCESS, the table was reduced by TCRdb to in-frame sequences with V and J called. These copies leave out some clones; in studies compared against another copy, an unresolved V gene accounts for under half, and the cause of the remainder is not known. The V and J calls and clone size come from that table; D and trimming were worked out from the DNA. The sample table holds around 95,000 clones, of which 91% were seen once. The ten largest clones add up to 0.13% to 0.15% of the sample.

About this clone: It has no known antigen specificity. No base quality information exists; no much larger clone differs at one position.

Ends trimmed: V by 6 bases, J by 4 bases; bases unmatched to a gene: 15. CDR1 and CDR2 are read off the germline V gene as MDHEN and SYDVKM. From its cysteine to its phenylalanine, the CDR3 spans 17 amino acids. This entry keeps only the CDR3 DNA: 51 bases, framed from base 1. Sorted unstimulated T cells and proliferating T cells recovered from mixed lymphocyte reactions underwent TCRbeta CDR3 sequencing. Fresh whole blood from fewer than 11 HLA-typed healthy donors was used to isolate PBMCs. Rearrangement joined TRBV28 to TRBJ1-2, and TRBD1 matches 9 of the central bases. The TCR was taken from a human donor in good health. Sequencing input: CD4+ T cells sorted from blood. The DNA reads as follows: TGTGCCAGCAGCGACACTCCTGGACAGGGGTCATCCTATGGCTACACCTTC. This yields the protein CASSDTPGQGSSYGYTF.